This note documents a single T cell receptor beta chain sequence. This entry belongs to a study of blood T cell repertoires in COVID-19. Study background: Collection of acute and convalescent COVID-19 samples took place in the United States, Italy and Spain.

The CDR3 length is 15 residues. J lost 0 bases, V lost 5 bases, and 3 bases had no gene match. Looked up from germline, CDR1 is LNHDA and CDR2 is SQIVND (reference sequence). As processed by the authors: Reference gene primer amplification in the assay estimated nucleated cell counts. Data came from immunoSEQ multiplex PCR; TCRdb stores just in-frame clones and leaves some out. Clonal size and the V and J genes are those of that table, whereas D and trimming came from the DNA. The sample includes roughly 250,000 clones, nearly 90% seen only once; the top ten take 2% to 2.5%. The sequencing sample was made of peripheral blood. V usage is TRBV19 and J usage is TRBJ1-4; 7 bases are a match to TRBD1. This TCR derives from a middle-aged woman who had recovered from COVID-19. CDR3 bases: TGTGCCAGTAGTTCGGGGACAGCAACTAATGAAAAACTGTTTTTT. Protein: CASSSGTATNEKLFF.